Listed here are 30 T cell receptor beta chains from one sample, sequenced in a study of CD8 T cells in ankylosing spondylitis. Each CDR3 protein is one row after TCRdb ran MiXCR on the 5' RACE reads. The sample has a few hundred thousand distinct CDR3 sequences, approximately 8% seen once. General study findings and limits: Seemingly distinctive of ankylosing spondylitis blood was a TCR beta motif formed by eight highly homologous variants.

These receptors lack a known antigen. The sample was blood, either unsorted or a sorted T cell fraction (not recorded which). Receptors originate from a male donor with ankylosing spondylitis.

In this sample, this clonotype turned up a few times. The chain uses TRBV2 and TRBJ2-7; maybe TRBD1 (6 bases). Trimming took 6 bases from V and 0 from J, leaving 12 bases between them. The CDR3 loop spans 14 amino acids. Germline CDR1 SNHLY, CDR2 FYNNEI. The CDR3 is CASSWTAISYEQYF. The CDR3 DNA reads TGTGCCAGCAGCTGGACAGCGATCTCCTACGAGCAGTACTTC.

The chain carries TRBV6-1 and TRBJ2-7, with D tentatively TRBD2 (5 bases). Per germline, CDR1 MNHNS and CDR2 SASEGT. The CDR3 is 14 residues long. Between the trimmed V and J ends, which lost 10 bases and 5 bases, there was a span of 21 bases. DNA for the CDR3: TGTGCCACCCTCCGGGATCCAAGCGAGGACGAGCAGTACTTC. Translated: CATLRDPSEDEQYF.

This clonotype was counted only a few times. The CDR3 sequence is CASSQASGNEQFF. DNA for the CDR3: TGTGCCAGCAGCCAGGCTAGCGGGAATGAGCAGTTCTTC. This chain links TRBV3-1 with TRBJ2-1, with TRBD2 matching 8 bases. The germline V gene encodes CDR1 LGHDT and CDR2 YNNKEL (reference sequence). The CDR3 covers 13 residues. J lost 7 bases, V lost 3 bases, and 2 bases had no gene match.

At least ten counts were recorded for this clonotype. J is TRBJ2-7 and V is TRBV28; TRBD1 matches at 9 bases. The trim removed 4 bases at V and 4 bases at J, leaving 11 bases unmatched. The CDR3 spans 16 residues. The germline V gene encodes CDR1 MDHEN and CDR2 SYDVKM. The CDR3 region is CASSSLDRGKGYEQYF. CDR3 DNA sequence: TGTGCCAGCAGTTCCCTCGACAGGGGGAAGGGGTACGAGCAGTACTTC. Full variable domain (missing parts from reference TRBV28 and TRBJ2-7): DVKVTQSSRYLVKRTGEKVFLECVQDMDHENMFWYRQDPGLGLRLIYFSYDVKMKEKGDIPEGYSVSREKKERFSLILESASTNQTSMYLCASSSLDRGKGYEQYFGPGTRLTVT.

This clonotype appeared a few times. The chain recombines TRBV15 with TRBJ2-1; unclear D gene. With 1 base removed from V and 9 bases from J, the gap between germline ends came to 7 bases. Germline V gene sequence: CDR1 LNHNV, CDR2 YYDKDF (reference sequence). This CDR3 is built from 12 residues. The CDR3: CATSRVITEQFF. The CDR3 DNA is TGTGCCACCAGCAGAGTAATCACTGAGCAGTTCTTC.

This sequence joins TRBV5-1 and TRBJ2-7; TRBD1 matches 9 bases. Per germline, CDR1 SGHRS and CDR2 YFSETQ. The CDR3 extends over 17 amino acids. The trim removed 0 bases at V and 9 bases at J, leaving 16 bases unmatched. The CDR3 sequence: CASSLDPPGQGSLGQYF. CDR3 bases: TGCGCCAGCAGCTTGGATCCCCCGGGACAGGGTAGTCTCGGGCAGTACTTC.

The rearrangement links TRBV20-1 to TRBJ2-5, with TRBD2 identical over 7 bases. The CDR3 sequence is 12 residues long. Germline V gene sequence: CDR1 DFQATT, CDR2 SNEGSKA (reference sequence). CDR3 loop: CRGGSSQETQYF. The CDR3 DNA is TGCAGGGGAGGGTCTTCCCAAGAGACCCAGTACTTC.

CDR3 nucleotide sequence: TGCAGCGTACCCCAGCCAGGGTACAATGAGCAGTTCTTC. Protein sequence: CSVPQPGYNEQFF. This chain joins TRBV29-1 and TRBJ2-1, with D maybe TRBD1 (5 bases). V gave up 6 bases and J gave up 4 bases, with 13 bases separating them. Germline V gene sequence: CDR1 SQVTM, CDR2 ANQGSEA. The CDR3 extends over 13 amino acids.

This chain connects TRBV6-5 to TRBJ2-5, with TRBD1 identical over 8 bases. The V segment lost 4 bases and the J segment 5 bases; nucleotides outside the gene matches: 3. The CDR3 consists of 13 residues. Germline lookup yields CDR1 MNHEY and CDR2 SVGAGI. The CDR3 sequence: CASSSRGPETQYF. The CDR3 DNA reads as TGTGCCAGCAGTTCCAGGGGGCCGGAGACCCAGTACTTC.

The chain carries TRBV7-8 and TRBJ2-3, with D perhaps matching TRBD2 (5 bases). CDR1 is SGHVS, CDR2 FQNEAQ, per germline. The CDR3 loop spans 15 amino acids. V lost 5 bases to trimming and J lost 1 base, with 13 bases between them. The CDR3 loop is CASSVTTPGTDTQYF. As DNA, the CDR3 is TGTGCCAGCAGCGTGACTACCCCCGGCACAGATACGCAGTATTTT.

The chain has TRBV10-3 and TRBJ2-3; 8 nucleotides agree with TRBD2. This CDR3 is built from 15 residues. Germline trimming cut 3 bases from V and 2 bases from J; bases unmatched to any gene: 4. The V gene's germline CDR1 is ENHRY and CDR2 SYGVKD. Here the CDR3 reads CAISEFGLATDTQYF. As DNA, the CDR3 is TGTGCCATCAGTGAATTCGGACTAGCCACAGATACGCAGTATTTT.

A few counts support this clonotype. V usage is TRBV9 and J usage is TRBJ2-7; TRBD1 is a possible D gene (5 bases). The CDR3 covers 13 residues. From germline, CDR1 is SGDLS and CDR2 YYNGEE. V lost 0 bases, J lost 6 bases, and 10 bases lay in between. The CDR3 DNA is TGTGCCAGCAGCGTAGGACCCAGGGCCGAGCAGTACTTC. This encodes CASSVGPRAEQYF.

This clonotype came up many times. The J gene is TRBJ2-2, the V gene TRBV11-2; D gene unclear. The CDR3 totals 15 residues. Trimming took off 1 base at V and 2 bases at J, with 8 bases between the two ends. Looked up from germline, CDR1 is SGHAT and CDR2 is FQNNGV. CDR3 residues: CASSLGQYNTGELFF. The CDR3 coding sequence is TGTGCCAGCAGCTTAGGGCAGTATAACACCGGGGAGCTGTTTTTT.

This clonotype has more than one count but fewer than ten. The chain recombines TRBV20-1 with TRBJ2-1; TRBD2 aligns across 11 bases. The CDR3 is made up of 13 amino acids. Unmatched junction bases numbered 1, after V lost 1 base and J lost 8 bases. Germline-derived CDR1 and CDR2 are DFQATT and SNEGSKA (reference sequence). CDR3 bases: TGCAGTGCTAGAGCGGGACTAGCGGATGAGCAGTTCTTC. It specifies CSARAGLADEQFF.

This clonotype was seen ten or more times. V and J are TRBV18 and TRBJ2-2, with TRBD2 matching over 7 bases. V dropped 1 base and J dropped 1; count of bases not matched to a gene: 3. The CDR3 spans 16 residues. CDR1 and CDR2 from the germline V gene are KGHSH and LQKENI. The CDR3 loop is CASSPLASGNTGELFF. CDR3 sequence (DNA): TGTGCCAGCTCACCACTGGCTAGCGGGAACACCGGGGAGCTGTTTTTT.

Only a few counts were recorded for this clonotype. Here the CDR3 DNA reads TGTGCCAGCAGGTCGCGGGATACGCAGTATTTT. It encodes CASRSRDTQYF. V and J are TRBV7-9 and TRBJ2-3; D call uncertain. CDR3 size: 11 residues. Germline V gene sequence: CDR1 SEHNR, CDR2 FQNEAQ (reference sequence). Trimming cost V 6 bases and J 6 bases, with 7 bases left between them.

The chain has TRBV5-1 and TRBJ2-5; TRBD1 might be the D (5 bases). CDR3 length equals 16 residues. Looked up from germline, CDR1 is SGHRS and CDR2 is YFSETQ. V shed 0 bases and J shed 2 bases, with 14 bases lying between them. CDR3 protein: CASSLGVGRAQETQYF. CDR3 in DNA: TGCGCCAGCAGCTTGGGGGTCGGCAGGGCTCAAGAGACCCAGTACTTC.

V and J are TRBV30 and TRBJ2-1; weak D call: TRBD2 (6 bases). Per germline, CDR1 GTSNPN and CDR2 SVGIG (reference sequence). The CDR3 covers 13 residues. Deletions cut 3 bases from V and 9 bases from J, with 15 bases between. The CDR3 reads CAWSPGRRSEQFF. In nucleotides, the CDR3 is TGTGCCTGGAGCCCCGGGAGACGTTCTGAGCAGTTCTTC.

This clonotype was observed many times. This rearrangement joins TRBV12-3 or TRBV12-4 to TRBJ1-6, with 9 bases lining up with TRBD1. Germline trimming cut 1 base from V and 6 bases from J; bases unmatched to any gene: 1. The CDR3 has 15 amino acids. CDR3 in DNA: TGTGCCAGCAGTTTAGACAGGGGGCCTAATTCACCCCTCCACTTT. It translates to CASSLDRGPNSPLHF.

The chain links TRBV5-4 to TRBJ2-3, with TRBD2 matching over 7 bases. V gave up 4 bases and J gave up 1 base; unmatched junction bases: 9. Germline values: CDR1 SGHNT, CDR2 YYREEE (reference sequence). This CDR3 has 16 amino acids. The CDR3 sequence: CASSKESGTGTDTQYF. DNA for the CDR3: TGTGCCAGCAGCAAAGAAAGCGGGACCGGCACAGATACGCAGTATTTT.

This clonotype was counted many times. The rearrangement joins TRBV6-5 to TRBJ2-2; 8 bases map to TRBD2. The CDR3 loop spans 18 amino acids. Germline lookup yields CDR1 MNHEY and CDR2 SVGAGI. With V trimmed by 1 base and J by 0 bases, 7 bases remained unmatched. The CDR3 nucleotides read TGTGCCAGCAGTTACTTCGGGCTAGCGGGTTCGAACACCGGGGAGCTGTTTTTT. It yields the protein CASSYFGLAGSNTGELFF.

At least ten counts were recorded for this clonotype. J is TRBJ2-3 and V is TRBV20-1, with D uncertain. The germline CDR1 and CDR2 sequences are DFQATT and SNEGSKA (reference sequence). The CDR3 length is 15 residues. V lost 0 bases to trimming and J lost 5 bases, with 15 bases between them. The DNA of the CDR3 is TGCAGTGCTAGAGATCAATTGCGGTTGGAAGATACGCAGTATTTT. This encodes CSARDQLRLEDTQYF.

For the CDR3, the DNA is TGCGCCAGCAGCTTACAGACAGGGCGTGAGCAGTACTTC. Translation: CASSLQTGREQYF. The J gene is TRBJ2-7, the V gene TRBV5-1; 7 bases match TRBD1. With 2 bases clipped from V and 7 bases from J, the junction kept 6 bases outside the gene matches. The length of the CDR3 is 13 residues. Germline CDR1 is SGHRS and CDR2 is YFSETQ.

The chain uses TRBV7-3 and TRBJ2-1, with TRBD2 matching 10 bases. CDR3 length equals 15 residues. Losses at the gene ends were 5 bases for V and 2 bases for J; bases not matched to a gene: 3. From germline, CDR1 is SGHTA and CDR2 FQGTGA. CDR3: CASSRAGGPYNEQFF. The CDR3 nucleotides read TGTGCCAGCAGCCGAGCGGGAGGGCCCTACAATGAGCAGTTCTTC.

A few counts support this clonotype. The chain recombines TRBV28 with TRBJ1-1; TRBD1 is a possible D gene (6 bases). Looked up from germline, CDR1 is MDHEN and CDR2 is SYDVKM. V was pared by 4 bases and J by 7 bases, with 25 bases between. The CDR3 has 17 amino acids. CDR3 sequence: CASSSWDRERGRGEAFF. In DNA, the CDR3 is TGTGCCAGCAGTTCTTGGGACCGAGAGAGGGGGAGAGGTGAAGCTTTCTTT. The whole variable domain, filled in from reference TRBV28 and TRBJ1-1, reads DVKVTQSSRYLVKRTGEKVFLECVQDMDHENMFWYRQDPGLGLRLIYFSYDVKMKEKGDIPEGYSVSREKKERFSLILESASTNQTSMYLCASSSWDRERGRGEAFFGQGTRLTVV.

This clonotype was seen many times. The chain employs TRBV12-3 or TRBV12-4 and TRBJ2-5; a weak D match, TRBD2 (5 bases). Between the trimmed V and J ends, which lost 0 bases and 2 bases, there was a span of 13 bases. The CDR3 loop spans 16 amino acids. The CDR3 bases are TGTGCCAGCAGTTTAGCCCCACGGGGAACACAAGAGACCCAGTACTTC. Its translation: CASSLAPRGTQETQYF.

In its sample, this clonotype was seen a few times. This chain links TRBV29-1 with TRBJ1-3; D not resolved. Germline-derived CDR1 and CDR2 are SQVTM and ANQGSEA. The V and J ends lost 4 bases and 0 bases respectively, with 7 bases between them. This CDR3 has 13 residues. CDR3 DNA: TGCAGCGTTGCACGGAACTCTGGAAACACCATATATTTT. Protein product: CSVARNSGNTIYF.

This clonotype was seen ten or more times. V usage is TRBV10-1 and J usage is TRBJ2-7; no reliable D call. Trimming left V 6 bases short and J 3 bases short, with 18 bases between. There are 15 residues in the CDR3. Germline V gene sequence: CDR1 WNHNN, CDR2 SYGVQD (reference sequence). The CDR3 coding sequence is TGCGCCAGCAGGACTCCGGACGGTGTGTACTACGAGCAGTACTTC. Translating it yields CASRTPDGVYYEQYF.

In its sample, this clonotype was seen a few times. The chain is built from TRBV7-3 and TRBJ2-1; 10 bases agree with TRBD2. Unmatched junction bases numbered 7, after V lost 5 bases and J lost 9 bases. The germline CDR1 and CDR2 sequences are SGHTA and FQGTGA. The length of the CDR3 is 14 residues. CDR3 sequence (DNA): TGTGCCAGCAGCCCGGGACTAGCGAGAGGTGAGCAGTTCTTC. It translates to CASSPGLARGEQFF.

V and J are TRBV9 and TRBJ2-7, with D hard to call. The CDR3 has 15 residues. CDR1 and CDR2 (germline): SGDLS, YYNGEE. The germline V and J ends were trimmed by 0 bases and 0 bases, with 10 bases remaining between them. In nucleotides, the CDR3 is TGTGCCAGCAGCGTAGAGGACGCCGGCTCCTACGAGCAGTACTTC. It yields the protein CASSVEDAGSYEQYF.